This T cell receptor beta chain appears in the sequencing data of a study of CD8 T cells in Susac syndrome. Germline V gene lookup returns CDR1 MNHNS and CDR2 SASEGT. CDR3 size: 15 residues. Unmatched junction bases numbered 5, after V lost 7 bases and J lost 0 bases. After extraction with the RNeasy kit, about 0.5 to 1 ug of the RNA was reverse transcribed using random hexamers. Amplification of TCR beta CDR3 spanned 54 Vbeta and 13 Jbeta via immunoSEQ multiplex PCR. In TCRdb, the immunoSEQ multiplex PCR reads were re-called with MiXCR into one record per CDR3 protein. The table includes about 280,000 distinct CDR3 sequences, roughly 85% detected once. While CD8+ and CD4+ T cells were isolated negatively, TEMRA cells were enriched by FACS.

The sample consisted of CD8+ T cells from PBMCs. The receptor comes from a human donor with multiple sclerosis. The genes are TRBV6-1 and TRBJ2-1; 8 bases agree with TRBD2. The CDR3 is CASKRGGSSYNEQFF. CDR3 sequence (DNA): TGTGCCAGCAAACGCGGGGGGAGCTCCTACAATGAGCAGTTCTTC.